Listed below are T cell receptor beta chains from one sample, sequenced in a study of Graves' ophthalmopathy and Graves' hyperthyroidism. Via MiXCR, TCRdb re-called the multiplex PCR reads, giving one row per CDR3 protein. The sample records some 160,000 distinct CDR3 sequences, 35% to 50% being singletons. Sequenced sample: peripheral blood. The source of these receptors is a man aged 25-45 years with Graves' ophthalmopathy. The CDR3 runs from the conserved cysteine through the conserved F or W. A D gene is named only where the DNA matches it firmly. Expanded clones are given a class, and other clones once, few, many or no size at all.

CDR3 length: 13; V gene: TRBV20-1; J gene: TRBJ1-5; D gene: .; clone size: .; CDR3 DNA: TGCAGTGCTAGGGGGTCTGGTGATCAGCCCCAGCATTTT; CDR3 protein: CSARGSGDQPQHF
CDR3 length: 12; V gene: TRBV12-3/TRBV12-4; J gene: TRBJ1-5; D gene: .; clone size: .; CDR3 DNA: TGTGCCAGCAGTTTCTCAGAGCAGCCCCAGCATTTT; CDR3 protein: CASSFSEQPQHF
CDR3 length: 15; V gene: TRBV29-1; J gene: TRBJ2-2; D gene: TRBD2; clone size: many; CDR3 DNA: TGCAGCGTGACGCCTAGCGGGGTTGGCACCGGGGAGCTGTTTTTT; CDR3 protein: CSVTPSGVGTGELFF
CDR3 length: 14; V gene: TRBV6-5; J gene: TRBJ2-5; D gene: .; clone size: .; CDR3 DNA: TGTGCCAGCAGTTACTCGGGGGCTCAAGAGACCCAGTACTTC; CDR3 protein: CASSYSGAQETQYF
CDR3 length: 16; V gene: TRBV7-8; J gene: TRBJ2-5; D gene: TRBD2; clone size: .; CDR3 DNA: TGTGCCAGCAGCTTAATTAGCGGGGTGTACCAAGAGACCCAGTACTTC; CDR3 protein: CASSLISGVYQETQYF
CDR3 length: 16; V gene: TRBV15; J gene: TRBJ2-7; D gene: .; clone size: once; CDR3 DNA: TGTGCCACCAGCAGAGCCCACGACAGGACGGACTACGAGCAGTACTTC; CDR3 protein: CATSRAHDRTDYEQYF
CDR3 length: 13; V gene: TRBV6-2/TRBV6-3; J gene: TRBJ1-2; D gene: .; clone size: many; CDR3 DNA: TGTGCCAGCAGTTACGGAATTAACTATGGCTACACCTTC; CDR3 protein: CASSYGINYGYTF
CDR3 length: 13; V gene: TRBV12-3/TRBV12-4; J gene: TRBJ1-5; D gene: .; clone size: many; CDR3 DNA: TGTGCCAGCAGCGTGGGTCTAGGGCAGCCCCAGCATTTT; CDR3 protein: CASSVGLGQPQHF
CDR3 length: 15; V gene: TRBV30; J gene: TRBJ2-7; D gene: TRBD2; clone size: .; CDR3 DNA: TGTGCCTGGAGTGGGACTAGCGGGACAATCTACGAGCAGTACTTC; CDR3 protein: CAWSGTSGTIYEQYF
CDR3 length: 15; V gene: TRBV12-3/TRBV12-4; J gene: TRBJ1-3; D gene: TRBD1; clone size: .; CDR3 DNA: TGTGCCAGCAGTCCAGGGGGGAATTCTGGAAACACCATATATTTT; CDR3 protein: CASSPGGNSGNTIYF
CDR3 length: 14; V gene: TRBV27; J gene: TRBJ2-7; D gene: TRBD2; clone size: medium-sized; CDR3 DNA: TGTGCCAGCAGTTTGGGAGGGGCAGCCTACGAGCAGTACTTC; CDR3 protein: CASSLGGAAYEQYF
CDR3 length: 13; V gene: TRBV12-3/TRBV12-4; J gene: TRBJ2-7; D gene: TRBD2; clone size: .; CDR3 DNA: TGTGCCAGCAGTAAGACTAGCGGGAACGAGCAGTACTTC; CDR3 protein: CASSKTSGNEQYF
CDR3 length: 15; V gene: TRBV3-1; J gene: TRBJ2-2; D gene: .; clone size: many; CDR3 DNA: TGTGCCAGCAGCCGTTGGGACTTCCCGACCGGGGAGCTGTTTTTT; CDR3 protein: CASSRWDFPTGELFF
CDR3 length: 14; V gene: TRBV28; J gene: TRBJ2-7; D gene: .; clone size: .; CDR3 DNA: TGTGCCAGCAGTCTCCGGACAATCTCCTACGAGCAGTACTTC; CDR3 protein: CASSLRTISYEQYF
CDR3 length: 14; V gene: TRBV28; J gene: TRBJ1-1; D gene: .; clone size: many; CDR3 DNA: TGTGCCAGCCGGCTAGGGGGACTGAACACTGAAGCTTTCTTT; CDR3 protein: CASRLGGLNTEAFF
CDR3 length: 15; V gene: TRBV7-6; J gene: TRBJ2-7; D gene: .; clone size: .; CDR3 DNA: TGTGCCAGCAGCTTATCGGGGGACAGTTTTTACGAGCAGTACTTC; CDR3 protein: CASSLSGDSFYEQYF
CDR3 length: 14; V gene: TRBV4-1; J gene: TRBJ1-2; D gene: .; clone size: .; CDR3 DNA: TGCGCCAGCAGCCCAGCCGGGGGGCGTTATGGCTACACCTTC; CDR3 protein: CASSPAGGRYGYTF
CDR3 length: 18; V gene: TRBV12-3/TRBV12-4; J gene: TRBJ1-3; D gene: TRBD1; clone size: many; CDR3 DNA: TGTGCCAGCAGCCCCGGGACAGGGGGCGAGGCACCTGGAAACACCATATATTTT; CDR3 protein: CASSPGTGGEAPGNTIYF
CDR3 length: 14; V gene: TRBV28; J gene: TRBJ1-1; D gene: .; clone size: many; CDR3 DNA: TGTGCCAGCAGTTTAATCCAGGGGAACACTGAAGCTTTCTTT; CDR3 protein: CASSLIQGNTEAFF
CDR3 length: 17; V gene: TRBV12-3/TRBV12-4; J gene: TRBJ1-4; D gene: .; clone size: .; CDR3 DNA: TGTGCCAGCTCAACACCGTTGGACAGCATGACCTATGAAAAACTGTTTTTT; CDR3 protein: CASSTPLDSMTYEKLFF
CDR3 length: 13; V gene: TRBV6-2/TRBV6-3; J gene: TRBJ1-1; D gene: .; clone size: .; CDR3 DNA: TGTGCCAGCCTCTCCGGGGGGAGAACTGAAGCTTTCTTT; CDR3 protein: CASLSGGRTEAFF
CDR3 length: 15; V gene: TRBV6-2/TRBV6-3; J gene: TRBJ2-7; D gene: TRBD2; clone size: .; CDR3 DNA: TGTGCCAGCAGTTTACGGGGACTAGCGGGAGTCGAGCAGTACTTC; CDR3 protein: CASSLRGLAGVEQYF
CDR3 length: 14; V gene: TRBV12-3/TRBV12-4; J gene: TRBJ2-7; D gene: TRBD1; clone size: few; CDR3 DNA: TGTGCCAGCAGTTTCGGGACAGCATATTCTCGGCAGTACTTC; CDR3 protein: CASSFGTAYSRQYF
CDR3 length: 14; V gene: TRBV6-1; J gene: TRBJ1-3; D gene: .; clone size: .; CDR3 DNA: TGTGCCAGCAGTGAAAGGGTCTCTGGAAACACCATATATTTT; CDR3 protein: CASSERVSGNTIYF
CDR3 length: 16; V gene: TRBV11-3; J gene: TRBJ2-7; D gene: TRBD1; clone size: many; CDR3 DNA: TGTGCCAGCAGCTTTAACTACGGGACAGAATCCTACGAGCAGTACTTC; CDR3 protein: CASSFNYGTESYEQYF
CDR3 length: 15; V gene: TRBV6-2/TRBV6-3; J gene: TRBJ1-5; D gene: .; clone size: many; CDR3 DNA: TGTGCCAGCAGCCCCGCAAGCGCCGGCAATCAGCCCCAGCATTTT; CDR3 protein: CASSPASAGNQPQHF
CDR3 length: 15; V gene: TRBV20-1; J gene: TRBJ1-2; D gene: .; clone size: many; CDR3 DNA: TGCAGTGCTAACGAGGCAGAACGACTTAACTATGGCTACACCTTC; CDR3 protein: CSANEAERLNYGYTF
CDR3 length: 12; V gene: TRBV6-1; J gene: TRBJ2-5; D gene: TRBD1; clone size: few; CDR3 DNA: TGTGCCACCTCGGACAGGGAAGAGACCCAGTACTTC; CDR3 protein: CATSDREETQYF
CDR3 length: 15; V gene: TRBV20-1; J gene: TRBJ2-7; D gene: .; clone size: once; CDR3 DNA: TGCAGTGCTAGAGATCTAGGGGCGGTAGGATACGAGCAGTACTTC; CDR3 protein: CSARDLGAVGYEQYF
CDR3 length: 12; V gene: TRBV12-3/TRBV12-4; J gene: TRBJ2-2; D gene: .; clone size: .; CDR3 DNA: TGTGCCAGCTCCCTGGCCACCGGGGAGCTGTTTTTT; CDR3 protein: CASSLATGELFF
CDR3 length: 15; V gene: TRBV5-1; J gene: TRBJ2-2; D gene: .; clone size: .; CDR3 DNA: TGCGCCAGCAGCCCATCGGGACCCCGGAGGGGGGAGCTGTTTTTT; CDR3 protein: CASSPSGPRRGELFF
CDR3 length: 18; V gene: TRBV6-2/TRBV6-3; J gene: TRBJ1-5; D gene: .; clone size: .; CDR3 DNA: TGTGCCAGCAGTTACTCCAGGATCGGGCAGGCGGCCGATCAGCCCCAGCATTTT; CDR3 protein: CASSYSRIGQAADQPQHF
CDR3 length: 12; V gene: TRBV24-1; J gene: TRBJ1-5; D gene: .; clone size: many; CDR3 DNA: TGTGCCACCAGTGTCCAGGGCCAGCCCCAGCATTTT; CDR3 protein: CATSVQGQPQHF
CDR3 length: 14; V gene: TRBV6-1; J gene: TRBJ1-2; D gene: .; clone size: many; CDR3 DNA: TGTGCCAGCAGTGAAGGACTTAACAGGGATGGCTACACCTTC; CDR3 protein: CASSEGLNRDGYTF
CDR3 length: 18; V gene: TRBV9; J gene: TRBJ2-4; D gene: .; clone size: few; CDR3 DNA: TGTGCCAGCAGCCCGACGACGGACGAGGGGCTAGCCAAAAACATTCAGTACTTC; CDR3 protein: CASSPTTDEGLAKNIQYF
CDR3 length: 15; V gene: TRBV7-2; J gene: TRBJ2-7; D gene: .; clone size: once; CDR3 DNA: TGTGCCAGCAGCTTAGGGCTACAGGGTTCCTACGAGCAGTACTTC; CDR3 protein: CASSLGLQGSYEQYF
CDR3 length: 13; V gene: TRBV20-1; J gene: TRBJ2-7; D gene: .; clone size: many; CDR3 DNA: TGCAGTGTAGCGGGGACAGACTCCTACGAGCAGTACTTC; CDR3 protein: CSVAGTDSYEQYF
CDR3 length: 13; V gene: TRBV6-1; J gene: TRBJ1-3; D gene: TRBD1; clone size: .; CDR3 DNA: TGTGCCAGCAGCTGGGACAGGGGAAACACCATATATTTT; CDR3 protein: CASSWDRGNTIYF
CDR3 length: 15; V gene: TRBV6-5; J gene: TRBJ2-7; D gene: .; clone size: .; CDR3 DNA: TGTGCCAGCAGTTACCAAGGGGGGCGAGCCTACGAGCAGTACTTC; CDR3 protein: CASSYQGGRAYEQYF
CDR3 length: 14; V gene: TRBV12-3/TRBV12-4; J gene: TRBJ2-7; D gene: .; clone size: .; CDR3 DNA: TGTGCCAGCAGTTTAGCGATGCTGCGATACGAGCAGTACTTC; CDR3 protein: CASSLAMLRYEQYF
CDR3 length: 12; V gene: TRBV6-2/TRBV6-3; J gene: TRBJ1-1; D gene: .; clone size: .; CDR3 DNA: TGTGCCAGCAGTTACCCTCTCCGGGGGGCTTTCTTT; CDR3 protein: CASSYPLRGAFF
CDR3 length: 13; V gene: TRBV28; J gene: TRBJ2-7; D gene: .; clone size: many; CDR3 DNA: TGTGCCAGCAGTTTCGGACGGTCCTACGAGCAGTACTTC; CDR3 protein: CASSFGRSYEQYF
CDR3 length: 16; V gene: TRBV12-5; J gene: TRBJ2-2; D gene: .; clone size: .; CDR3 DNA: TGTGCTAGTGGACAACTCTTAGGGGGAAGGGCCGGGGAGCTGTTTTTT; CDR3 protein: CASGQLLGGRAGELFF
CDR3 length: 13; V gene: TRBV20-1; J gene: TRBJ2-5; D gene: TRBD2; clone size: many; CDR3 DNA: TGCAGTGCTGCGGGACTAGGGGGGGAGACCCAGTACTTC; CDR3 protein: CSAAGLGGETQYF
CDR3 length: 12; V gene: TRBV20-1; J gene: TRBJ2-7; D gene: .; clone size: .; CDR3 DNA: TGCAGTGCTAGCAAGGACTACTACGAGCAGTACTTC; CDR3 protein: CSASKDYYEQYF
CDR3 length: 12; V gene: TRBV6-1; J gene: TRBJ1-1; D gene: .; clone size: .; CDR3 DNA: TGTGCCAGCAGTGAAGACACTTCTGAAGCTTTCTTT; CDR3 protein: CASSEDTSEAFF
CDR3 length: 13; V gene: TRBV6-2/TRBV6-3; J gene: TRBJ1-1; D gene: .; clone size: many; CDR3 DNA: TGTGCCAGCAGGGGCACAGGGCGTCCTGAAGCTTTCTTT; CDR3 protein: CASRGTGRPEAFF
CDR3 length: 15; V gene: TRBV6-1; J gene: TRBJ2-7; D gene: .; clone size: many; CDR3 DNA: TGTGCCAGCAGTGAAGATATAGGGTATAGGTACGAGCAGTACTTC; CDR3 protein: CASSEDIGYRYEQYF
CDR3 length: 12; V gene: TRBV28; J gene: TRBJ2-7; D gene: .; clone size: few; CDR3 DNA: TGTGCCAGCAGTTTTGTTCACTACGAGCAGTACTTC; CDR3 protein: CASSFVHYEQYF
CDR3 length: 15; V gene: TRBV12-3/TRBV12-4; J gene: TRBJ1-2; D gene: TRBD1; clone size: .; CDR3 DNA: TGTGCCAGCAGTTTGGGAGGGGGCGCAAACTATGGCTACACCTTC; CDR3 protein: CASSLGGGANYGYTF
CDR3 length: 14; V gene: TRBV6-1; J gene: TRBJ1-6; D gene: .; clone size: .; CDR3 DNA: TGTGCCGTCCGAGAGGGAGGGACGGGTTCACCCCTCCACTTT; CDR3 protein: CAVREGGTGSPLHF
CDR3 length: 13; V gene: TRBV12-3/TRBV12-4; J gene: TRBJ2-7; D gene: .; clone size: .; CDR3 DNA: TGTGCCACCTCCTCAGGGGGGAGGACCCAGCAGTACTTC; CDR3 protein: CATSSGGRTQQYF
CDR3 length: 13; V gene: TRBV30; J gene: TRBJ2-5; D gene: .; clone size: many; CDR3 DNA: TGTGCCTGGAGGGTGGATGGCCGTGAGACCCAGTACTTC; CDR3 protein: CAWRVDGRETQYF
CDR3 length: 11; V gene: TRBV10-2; J gene: TRBJ1-2; D gene: .; clone size: few; CDR3 DNA: TGCGCCACACTAGAGAACTATGGCTACACCTTC; CDR3 protein: CATLENYGYTF
CDR3 length: 15; V gene: TRBV27; J gene: TRBJ2-7; D gene: TRBD2; clone size: .; CDR3 DNA: TGTGCCAGCAGGTTGTGGACTAGCGGGGGCTACGAGCAGTACTTC; CDR3 protein: CASRLWTSGGYEQYF
CDR3 length: 18; V gene: TRBV28; J gene: TRBJ1-5; D gene: .; clone size: .; CDR3 DNA: TGTGCCAGCAACCTTGGGGGGCGCGGACGTTATAGCAATCAGCCCCAGCATTTT; CDR3 protein: CASNLGGRGRYSNQPQHF
CDR3 length: 14; V gene: TRBV7-2; J gene: TRBJ2-7; D gene: .; clone size: many; CDR3 DNA: TGTGCCAGCAGCGATACCGACAGGTCCTACGAGCAGTACTTC; CDR3 protein: CASSDTDRSYEQYF